These 12 T cell receptor beta chains originate from one sample sequenced in a study of T-cell memory formation after mild COVID-19. TCRdb itself ran the 5' RACE reads through MiXCR, one entry per CDR3 protein. The sample records 150,000 or so distinct CDR3 sequences, approximately 25% being singletons. The sample taken for sequencing was PBMCs or a T cell subset sorted from them (not recorded which). These receptors were taken from an adult woman who had mild COVID-19 (a few samples of this study predate the infection). Cell type and time point are not known.

The rearrangement uses TRBV30 and TRBJ2-7; D unresolved. Germline CDR1 and CDR2: GTSNPN and SVGIG (reference sequence). Trimming shortened V by 5 bases and J by 3 bases, and 8 bases separated the two germline ends. This CDR3 is built from 11 residues. The CDR3 DNA reads as TGTGCCTGGGGGAATGGCTACGAGCAGTACTTC. Encoded protein: CAWGNGYEQYF. The full variable domain, completed using reference TRBV30 and TRBJ2-7, is SQTIHQWPATLVQPVGSPLSLECTVEGTSNPNLYWYRQAAGRGLQLLFYSVGIGQISSEVPQNLSASRPQDRQFILSSKKLLLSDSGFYLCAWGNGYEQYFGPGTRLTVT.

This clonotype was detected a few times. The genes are TRBV4-1 and TRBJ2-7, with D unclear. This CDR3 contains 14 residues. Looked up from germline, CDR1 is MGHRA and CDR2 is YSYEKL. With 1 base removed from V and 5 bases from J, the gap between germline ends came to 12 bases. CDR3 region: CASSQVEVSHEQYF. CDR3 DNA: TGCGCCAGCAGCCAAGTCGAGGTTTCGCACGAGCAGTACTTC.

The CDR3 DNA follows: TGTGCCAGCAGCAGCGTGTCCTACAATGAGCAGTTCTTC. As protein: CASSSVSYNEQFF. The chain uses TRBV12-3 or TRBV12-4 and TRBJ2-1; D not resolved. V was shortened by 6 bases and J by 1 base, with 7 bases between the two germline ends. The CDR3 is 13 residues long.

The genes are TRBV28 and TRBJ2-2; D is unresolved. The CDR3 is 16 residues long. Trimming stripped 3 bases from V and 0 bases from J, with 11 bases between. Per the germline V gene, CDR1 is MDHEN and CDR2 is SYDVKM. The CDR3 is CASSFHGYANTGELFF. In DNA form, the CDR3 reads TGTGCCAGCAGTTTCCACGGTTACGCGAACACCGGGGAGCTGTTTTTT.

In its sample, this clonotype was seen a few times. This rearrangement joins TRBV7-8 to TRBJ2-5; a possible D gene is TRBD1 (6 bases). The CDR3 is made up of 15 amino acids. Between the trimmed V and J ends, which lost 1 base and 5 bases, there was a span of 14 bases. Germline CDR1 and CDR2: SGHVS and FQNEAQ. The CDR3 loop reads CASSLGYPGAETQYF. In nucleotides, the CDR3 is TGTGCCAGCAGCTTAGGTTATCCAGGGGCGGAGACCCAGTACTTC.

This clonotype came up a few times. The J gene is TRBJ1-1, the V gene TRBV7-9; 7 nucleotides match TRBD1. J gave up 4 bases and V 6 bases, and 11 bases lay outside the gene matches. The CDR3 spans 15 residues. Germline lookup yields CDR1 SEHNR and CDR2 FQNEAQ (reference sequence). In DNA form, the CDR3 reads TGTGCCAGCAGTTATACAGGGGCTGAGCTCACTGAAGCTTTCTTT. Its protein product is CASSYTGAELTEAFF.

This chain connects TRBV12-3 or TRBV12-4 to TRBJ2-5; 8 bases match TRBD2. The CDR3 loop spans 13 amino acids. V trimming: 4 bases; J trimming: 3 bases; junction bases outside the gene matches: 1. CDR3 residues: CASSYSGKETQYF. In DNA form, the CDR3 reads TGTGCCAGCAGTTATAGCGGGAAAGAGACCCAGTACTTC.

A few counts support this clonotype. V and J are TRBV4-2 and TRBJ2-1; 7 positions match TRBD2. The CDR3 sequence is 15 residues long. Germline V gene sequence: CDR1 LGHNA, CDR2 YNFKEQ. V lost 0 bases and J lost 2; bases outside the gene matches: 1. The CDR3 DNA sequence: TGTGCCAGCAGCCAAGACGCGGGAGCCTACAATGAGCAGTTCTTC. This codes for CASSQDAGAYNEQFF.

The rearrangement uses TRBV6-6 and TRBJ1-4; 8 bases match TRBD1. CDR1 is MNHNY, CDR2 SVGAGI, per germline (reference sequence). The CDR3 sequence is 16 residues long. V gave up 8 bases and J gave up 7 bases; unmatched junction bases: 15. As DNA, the CDR3 is TGTGCCAGCGGGACTCCAGACAGGGGAGGTGGTGAAAAACTGTTTTTT. Translation: CASGTPDRGGGEKLFF.

This clonotype was seen a handful of times. The chain couples TRBV7-7 to TRBJ1-1; D unclear. The CDR3 loop spans 13 amino acids. Trimming took off 1 base at V and 7 bases at J, with 10 bases between the two ends. Germline V gives CDR1 SSHAT, CDR2 FNYEAQ (reference sequence). In nucleotides, the CDR3 is TGTGCCAGCAGCTTAGGGGTCGGCGATGAAGCTTTCTTT. This gives the protein CASSLGVGDEAFF.

The chain uses TRBV5-1 and TRBJ1-2; 9 bases fit TRBD1. After removal of 4 bases from V and 0 bases from J, the junction contained 4 bases not matched to a gene. This CDR3 comprises 15 residues. The germline gives CDR1 SGHRS, CDR2 YFSETQ. CDR3 amino acids: CASSRTGDSNYGYTF. DNA for the CDR3: TGCGCCAGCAGCCGGACAGGGGACTCTAACTATGGCTACACCTTC.

This clonotype occurred a few times. The V and J genes are TRBV7-9 and TRBJ2-7; 11 bases line up with TRBD2. Germline loops: CDR1 SEHNR, CDR2 FQNEAQ (reference sequence). The CDR3 covers 15 residues. V lost 5 bases and J lost 3; bases outside the gene matches: 6. The CDR3 here is CASSAGLAGSYEQYF. The CDR3 nucleotides are TGTGCCAGCAGCGCCGGACTAGCGGGCAGCTACGAGCAGTACTTC.